The TCR beta chain described here comes from a study of cytomegalovirus exposure and HLA in healthy donors (dated by TCRdb to 2015 to 2018). Notes on the research overall: An earlier analysis of roughly 610 of the donors reported 276 Gb of sequence data and 100 million to 120 million unique TCR beta sequences obtained from 150 million to 200 million T cells. The aim of the study was to test whether cataloging public T cell receptors could identify signatures of past pathogen exposure. Class I and class II HLA loci were covered by the typing at four-digit resolution. In a later genetic analysis, genome-wide SNP genotypes for about 65% of the roughly 700 donors were used, and that subset was treated as a discovery cohort. An earlier analysis of several hundred of the donors applied high-throughput TCR beta sequencing to assess whether each TCR beta V gene segment acted as functional or pseudogenic. The genetic ancestry cluster associated with self-reported Caucasian donors included over 80% of the 398 genotyped donors. Among roughly 400 genotyped donors of the cohort, an average of approximately 200,000 unique TCR beta nucleotide sequences was sequenced per donor, of which about 18% were non-productive. A handful of DR-DQ haplotypes were handled as single units for association and clustering because linkage in the cohort was strong. Roughly 300 gigabases of sequencing data and about 92 million unique TCR sequences made up an early release that covered 500 to 650 HLA-typed donors. The study combined high-throughput TCR immunosequencing, statistical association of individual TCRs with disease status, and machine learning to predict cytomegalovirus infection status. Alongside the repertoire data, information on donor age, sex, ethnicity and CMV serostatus was compiled. The study profiled the T cell repertoires of under 700 subjects by immunosequencing and related them to cytomegalovirus serostatus. Typing coverage varied by locus: about 629-640 donors for A, B, C, DRB1 and DQB1; roughly 520 for DQA1; approximately 570 for DPA1; 450 to 480 for DPB1. A later analysis re-analyzed previously published TCR beta repertoires from roughly 600 donors and added high-resolution HLA genotyping to study TCR occurrence patterns. A separate validation cohort of over 95 different subjects was used in addition to the roughly 720-subject first cohort. Rather than drawing on any new phenotypic data, the later analysis identified candidate immune exposures from TCR beta sequences and the way those sequences occurred across donors. All discovery cohort repertoires had been generated on a single sequencing platform. General conclusions and limits of the study: The classifier was reported to diagnose cytomegalovirus status with high specificity and sensitivity in both the original and validation cohorts. Sequencing depth was assumed to be roughly uniform across donors in the presence/absence analyses, though that assumption may not hold. A later analysis associated 15,000 to 20,000 TCR beta sequences with specific HLA alleles at a false discovery rate of 0.05. While some public TCRs were present in many individuals, most TCR sequences turned up only very rarely across donors. According to a later genetic analysis, donors in an Asian-associated ancestry cluster had fewer N-insertions in productive TCRs than the approximately 650-donor mean. A cluster of highly shared sequence variants was judged likely to represent a technical artifact of the sequencing pipeline. A later analysis reported that several top co-occurrence clusters appeared linked to parvovirus B19, influenza, CMV and Epstein-Barr virus. In the study, 150 to 200 TCR beta chains were listed as associated with cytomegalovirus. Correlated functional status among segregating V segments might reflect linkage disequilibrium, but an unknown experimental factor could not be ruled out. Three of the identified cytomegalovirus-associated TCR beta chains were confirmed in vitro to be specific for cytomegalovirus antigens. Strong co-occurrence of HLA alleles, especially DR and DQ, made assigning TCR associations to individual alleles difficult. According to a later analysis, most CMV-associated TCR beta chains appeared to be HLA-restricted, and the HLA associations seemed to be driven largely by CMV exposure. A later analysis found that TCR association rates varied across HLA loci, with DRB1 alleles showing the most associated TCRs and HLA-C alleles the fewest. Because some donors lacked HLA typing at each locus, the association tests relied only on the typed subset. According to the authors, the approach could potentially be generalized to other disease states and immunological phenotypes. A further reported finding was that TCR beta sequences accurately predicted the HLA-A and HLA-B alleles for most subjects in the first cohort. The only immune exposure information available for the cohort was CMV serostatus. In an earlier analysis of over 550 of the donors, most TCR beta V segments were observed in productive rearrangements about 90% or about 30% of the time, broadly matching IMGT annotations. The earlier analysis of some 540 of the donors excluded approximately 17 rarely observed V segments, including chromosome 9 orphons, because counts were too low. In a later analysis, HLA-associated TCR beta chains were found to be more clonally expanded and to have lower generation probabilities than equally common non-associated chains. V-gene and J-gene trimming of TCR beta chains was associated with a missense DCLRE1C variant in a later genetic analysis, and the association was replicated in an independent cohort. Only TCR beta chains were sequenced in this cohort, and the absence of alpha or paired-chain data limited detectable features.

The library was generated by the immunoSEQ multiplex PCR assay. For the multiplex PCR, a mixture combining 60 forward primers for TCR Vbeta segments and 13 reverse primers for TCR Jbeta segments was used. A multiplex PCR assay on genomic DNA amplified the CDR3 region of rearranged TCR beta genes. The amplified TCR beta libraries were sequenced on the Illumina HiSeq System as 87-base-pair reads. Concerning the study's data processing: A later analysis counted 75 million to 100 million unique TCR beta chains across the 550 to 750 repertoires, and around 9.9 million of these chains were shared by at least two donors. A nearest-neighbor algorithm error-corrected the raw reads and collapsed the reads into unique sequences, merging closely related sequences to remove PCR and sequencing errors. CDR3 sequences were aligned to IMGT reference sequences to assign V, D and J gene segments. Each retained sequence needed at least a six-nucleotide match to both a V gene segment and a J gene segment. A rearrangement counted as productive if the CDR3 had no stop codons and remained in frame with V and J, and every other rearrangement counted as non-productive. CDR3 was defined according to IMGT convention as the region running from the second conserved V-encoded cysteine to the conserved J-encoded phenylalanine. In an earlier analysis of approximately 500 of the donors, sequences lacking an unambiguous match to a single V gene segment were excluded. An earlier analysis of 500 to 600 of the donors classified V segments as functional when productive rearrangements were above 56.7% and as segregating when the standard deviation between donors was above 5%. A statistical classification framework was developed to diagnose cytomegalovirus status using the catalog of TCR beta chain sequences. In a later analysis, TCR nucleotide sequences were compared against IMGT/GENE-DB human TR gene sequences so that V and J genes could be assigned. Using the TCRdist pipeline, a later analysis assigned CDR3 sequences along with most-parsimonious VDJ recombination scenarios. In a later analysis, each TCR beta chain was defined by its CDR3 amino acid sequence together with its V-gene family, and reads lacking a unique V-gene family were excluded. As a way to deal with suspected cross-contamination and a sequencing artifact, a later analysis dropped nearly 600 nucleotide sequences that were highly shared and had low generation probability. A later analysis calculated a clonal expansion index for each public chain from normalized within-repertoire ranks of inferred template counts. Generation probabilities in a later analysis came from a VDJ recombination model fitted to out-of-frame rearrangements, and those results were checked against IGoR. In a later analysis, hypergeometric tests were used to score TCR-TCR, TCR-HLA and TCR-CMV co-occurrence, with a repertoire-size bias correction applied to TCR pairs. False discovery rates were estimated in a later analysis by permuting HLA or CMV assignments 20 times. In a later analysis, co-occurring TCRs were grouped using DBSCAN, with TCRdist sequence similarity added in when clustering inside HLA-allele-positive subsets. Co-occurrence clustering excluded repertoires with fewer than 30,000 or more than 120,000 public chains, plus five with anomalous nucleotide sharing. Drawn from immuneACCESS, this table holds only the in-frame rearrangements with V and J called that TCRdb kept. Clones are partly lost; checked studies trace under half to an unresolved V gene and leave the rest unexplained. V and J calls and clone size are those listed in that table; D and trimming were worked out from the DNA. This sample lists 150,000 to 200,000 clones; around 84% were detected once. 5% to 7.5% of the sample lies in the top ten.

The cohort comprised fewer than 700 healthy bone marrow donors. At the time of sampling, all cohort members were nominally healthy, though unrecorded immune exposures were likely present. The donor tested CMV seropositive and was one of the 289 seropositive cohort members. Every donor gave a peripheral blood sample, and the peripheral blood mononuclear cells from that sample were used for TCR beta sequencing. Genomic DNA extraction from the blood cell samples was performed with the Qiagen DNeasy Blood Extraction Kit. A note on this clone: Its antigen remains unidentified. Base qualities were left out, and no much larger clone turns up one base away.

The specimen sequenced was PBMCs. The receptor was isolated from a man aged 45-65 years in good health and CMV-seropositive.

The CDR3 is CASSIVGAGVETQYF. The DNA sequence is as follows: TGTGCCAGTAGTATAGTCGGAGCGGGAGTGGAGACCCAGTACTTC. The V and J segments used are TRBV19 and TRBJ2-5; the junction holds 8 bases that match TRBD2. Taken from the germline V gene (reference sequence), the CDR1 and CDR2 loops are LNHDA and SQIVND. Reading from cysteine to phenylalanine, the CDR3 counts 15 amino acids. Here the CDR3 DNA is all that survives: 45 bases in frame from base 1. Trimming leaves V shorter by 1 base and J shorter by 5 bases, with the junction holding 6 bases beyond the gene matches.